This T cell receptor (beta chain) was sequenced during a study of molecular identifiers for immune sequencing clone quantification. General study results and limits: Highly expanded clones may be undercounted when identical TCR molecules share barcodes.

TCRdb recomputed calls from the PCR reads with MiXCR, one row per CDR3 protein. The sample lists about 640,000 distinct CDR3 sequences, just under 20% seen once, with around 0.86% in the top ten. This clonotype was seen at least ten times. The target antigen is unknown. The receptor was derived from a human donor in good health. Some libraries in this study had Jurkat cell RNA spiked in. Material: naive CD8+ T cells from blood, with Jurkat cell RNA spiked in. Sample subset: FACS-sorted CD8+CD4-CCR7+CD45RA+ naive T cells.

In DNA, the CDR3 is TGTGCCAGCAGCCATGGGGAAGGGAATCAGCCCCAGCATTTT. Protein: CASSHGEGNQPQHF. The J gene is TRBJ1-5, the V gene TRBV16; D ambiguous. Trimming cost V 3 bases and J 4 bases, with 10 bases left between them. This CDR3 is 14 amino acids long. CDR1 is KGHSY, CDR2 FQNENV, per germline.